This record concerns one TCR beta chain sequence. No antigen is known for it. The source material, RNA transcripts, was used to amplify TCR beta CDR3 regions. A first-round RT-PCR of the TCR CDR3 used the HTBI primer set. TCRdb reanalysed the multiplex PCR reads using MiXCR and keeps one entry per CDR3 protein. The sample shows approximately 300,000 distinct CDR3 sequences, roughly 19% of them seen only once. This CDR3 comprises 19 residues. The junction had 13 bases not matched to a gene; V was cut back by 0 bases and J by 5 bases. Germline loops: CDR1 SNHLY, CDR2 FYNNEI. This record comes from a study of T cells in Graves' hyperthyroidism and ophthalmopathy. Findings and limits, study-wide: In the blood, most expanded thyroid clonotypes above 0.001 appeared as well.

Each diagnosis drew on symptoms, thyroxine, TRAb, thyroid ultrasound and orbital computed tomography findings. This clonotype was sampled from a man in his fifties or sixties with Graves' ophthalmopathy. The sample was blood. J is TRBJ2-5 and V is TRBV2, with 12 bases identical to TRBD2. CDR3 bases: TGTGCCAGCAGTGAAGCGCTTCGGCTAGCGGGAGGGCCGGAGGAGACCCAGTACTTC. It encodes CASSEALRLAGGPEETQYF.